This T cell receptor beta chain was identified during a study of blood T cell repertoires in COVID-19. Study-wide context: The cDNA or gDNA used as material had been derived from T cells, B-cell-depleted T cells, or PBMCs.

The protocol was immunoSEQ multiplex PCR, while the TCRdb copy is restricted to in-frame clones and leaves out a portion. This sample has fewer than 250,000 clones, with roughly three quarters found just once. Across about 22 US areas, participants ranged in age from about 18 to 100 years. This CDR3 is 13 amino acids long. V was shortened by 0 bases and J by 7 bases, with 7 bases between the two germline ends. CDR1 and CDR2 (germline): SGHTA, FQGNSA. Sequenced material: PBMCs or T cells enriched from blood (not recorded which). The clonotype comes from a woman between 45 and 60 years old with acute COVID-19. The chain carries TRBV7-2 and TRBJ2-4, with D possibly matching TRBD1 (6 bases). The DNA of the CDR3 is TGTGCCAGCAGCTTAGCGGGGGCCAACATTCAGTACTTC. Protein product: CASSLAGANIQYF.